The table lists the clone carrying this T cell receptor (beta chain) with a few counts. This CDR3 has 15 residues. Germline loops: CDR1 MNHEY, CDR2 SMNVEV (reference sequence). V shed 4 bases and J 6 bases; nucleotides not matched to a gene: 9. This sample was included in a study of metastatic and nonmetastatic thyroid tumors. No patient had received any treatment before thyroid surgery. TCRdb re-called clones via MiXCR from the PCR reads. Among more than 40,000 clones listed, 24% were seen once. Specimen: tumor tissue. The chain has TRBV27 and TRBJ1-5, with 7 bases matching TRBD1. The clonotype comes from a female donor with papillary thyroid cancer or a benign thyroid nodule (not recorded which). Some clones in this sample may be carry-over from other donors' samples. The CDR3 DNA reads TGTGCCAGCAGTTCCGGACTAGACAGGGTTCAGCCCCAGCATTTT. It translates to CASSSGLDRVQPQHF.